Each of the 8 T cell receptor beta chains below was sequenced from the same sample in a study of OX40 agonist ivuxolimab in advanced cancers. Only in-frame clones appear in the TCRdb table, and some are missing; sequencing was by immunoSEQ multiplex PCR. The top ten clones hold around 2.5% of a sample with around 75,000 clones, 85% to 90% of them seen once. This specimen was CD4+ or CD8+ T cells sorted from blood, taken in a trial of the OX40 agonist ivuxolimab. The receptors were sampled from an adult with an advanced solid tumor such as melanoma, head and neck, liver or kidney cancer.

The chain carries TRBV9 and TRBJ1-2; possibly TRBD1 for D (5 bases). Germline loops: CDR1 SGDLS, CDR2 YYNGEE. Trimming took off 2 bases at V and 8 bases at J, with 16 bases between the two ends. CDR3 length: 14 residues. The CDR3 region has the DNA TGTGCCAGCAGCGTGTTGCTTGGGACTGGGGGCTACACCTTC. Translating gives CASSVLLGTGGYTF.

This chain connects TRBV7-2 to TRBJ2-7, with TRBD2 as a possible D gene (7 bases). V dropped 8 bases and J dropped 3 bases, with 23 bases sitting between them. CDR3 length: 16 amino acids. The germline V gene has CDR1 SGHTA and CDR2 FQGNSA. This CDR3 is CASSTKVGGGFYEQYF. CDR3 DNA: TGTGCCAGCTCGACCAAAGTAGGGGGGGGCTTCTACGAGCAGTACTTC.

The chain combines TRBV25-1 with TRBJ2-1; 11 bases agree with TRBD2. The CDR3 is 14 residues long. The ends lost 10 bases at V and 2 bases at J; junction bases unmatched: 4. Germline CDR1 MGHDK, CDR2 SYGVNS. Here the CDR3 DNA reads TGTGCCACCGGACTAGCGGGCCCCTACAATGAGCAGTTCTTC. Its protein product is CATGLAGPYNEQFF.

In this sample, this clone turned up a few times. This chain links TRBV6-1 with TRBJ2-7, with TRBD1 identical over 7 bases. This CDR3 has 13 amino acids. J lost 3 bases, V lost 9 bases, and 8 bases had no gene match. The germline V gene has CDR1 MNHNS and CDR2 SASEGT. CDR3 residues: CASVAGGIYEQYF. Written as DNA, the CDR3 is TGTGCCAGTGTGGCAGGGGGAATCTACGAGCAGTACTTC.

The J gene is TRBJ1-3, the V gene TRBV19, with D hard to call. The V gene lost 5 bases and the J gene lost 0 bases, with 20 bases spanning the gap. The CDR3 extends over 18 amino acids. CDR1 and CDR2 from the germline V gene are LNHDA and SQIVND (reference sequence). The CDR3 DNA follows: TGTGCCAGTAGTCTCCTAACGGCCATTTCCTTCTCTGGAAACACCATATATTTT. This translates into CASSLLTAISFSGNTIYF.

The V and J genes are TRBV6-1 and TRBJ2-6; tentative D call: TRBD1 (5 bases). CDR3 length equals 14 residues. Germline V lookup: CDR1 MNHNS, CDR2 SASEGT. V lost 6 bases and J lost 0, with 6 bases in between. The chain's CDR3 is CASRQVSGANVLTF. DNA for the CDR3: TGTGCCAGCAGACAGGTCTCTGGGGCCAACGTCCTGACTTTC.

DNA for the CDR3: TGTGCCAGCAGCTCCCCGGTGCGGGGAAGCTCAGGAAACACCATATATTTT. Protein product: CASSSPVRGSSGNTIYF. V is TRBV28 and J is TRBJ1-3; D is ambiguous. V was cut by 6 bases and J by 4 bases, with 22 bases left in between. The CDR3 has 17 residues. Germline CDR1 is MDHEN and CDR2 is SYDVKM.

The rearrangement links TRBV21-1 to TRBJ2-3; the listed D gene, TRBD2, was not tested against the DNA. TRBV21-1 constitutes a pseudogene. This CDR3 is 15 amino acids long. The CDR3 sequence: CASSIVGGNTDTQYF. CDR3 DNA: TGTGCCAGCAGCATCGTCGGGGGGAACACAGATACGCAGTATTTT.